The TCR beta chain under discussion was sequenced for a study of neurological immune-mediated disorders (dated by TCRdb to about 2019). Study-level background: Of the 35 or so multiple sclerosis patients, some 31 had relapsing-remitting MS and 3 had secondary progressive MS. The cohort comprised about 68 subjects: about 15 HAM/TSP patients, 34 multiple sclerosis patients and about 20 healthy controls. Alongside PBMC samples, the set of approximately 100 TCR-beta libraries contained longitudinal samples, technical triplicates, and paired CD4+ and CD8+ T-cell subsets that had been sorted. Peripheral blood TCR-beta repertoires from HTLV-I-associated myelopathy (HAM/TSP) patients, multiple sclerosis patients and healthy controls were compared by UMI-based sequencing. Overall study results and their limits: No identical CDR3 amino acid sequences were shared among expanded clones across subjects, suggesting private TCR-beta repertoires in all groups. The highest TCR clonal expansion was observed in HAM/TSP patients, whereas the lowest was observed in MS patients, even when compared with healthy controls. The MS cluster was not associated with any clinical or MRI features, and the authors stated that larger cohorts are needed. In phylogenetic analysis, the repertoires of 18 of 34 MS patients grouped into a cluster of related CDR3 sequences, which suggests a possible signature at the repertoire level.

cDNA was synthesized by template-switch 5'RACE using a primer carrying a 10-nucleotide random unique molecular identifier by which each TCR transcript was tagged. Every sequencing run covered 15-18 subjects and yielded more than 180 million TCR-beta sequences. Total RNA was extracted with the RNeasy kit. The KAPA Real-time Library Amplification kit was used to amplify TCR-beta VDJ regions with primers targeting the TCR constant region and the 5'RACE anchor. A first PCR added sample indexes and Illumina adaptors, after which a second PCR increased the library yield. After Ampure bead purification, the TCR product of roughly 650 bp was size-selected on a 2% E-gel SizeSelection system. Library quality was checked on a Bioanalyzer, concentration was measured with Qubit, and libraries were quantified with the Kapa Library Quantification kit before pooling. An Illumina HiSeq 2500 was used to sequence the libraries paired-end at 2 x 150 bp. To increase sequence diversity, about 24-32% phiX was spiked into each library pool. The authors' analysis ran thus. Quality-filtered reads were processed with the UMI-based MiGEC pipeline, which removed over 90% of raw TCR sequences during error correction. VDJ genes were aligned to IMGT germline references, and each clonotype was defined by a unique CDR3 amino acid sequence together with V-J genes. Clonal expansion, Shannon diversity, and CDR3 relatedness (CalcPairwiseDistances, ClusterSamples) were evaluated with VDJtools, and phylogenetic trees were built with CLCbio workbench. Clones with at least 8 unique UMIs were defined as expanded, with this threshold being based on coefficient-of-variation modelling across technical triplicates. TCRdb reworked the public reads: Q25 trimming with fastp, MiXCR clone assembly, productive beta chains retained. Each record represents a unique CDR3 protein, reported with the most common genes and DNA among its rows. For this entry, the V and J calls and clone size follow TCRdb and not the study's own pipeline. For this sample there are roughly 46,000 distinct CDR3 sequences; about 2% appear just once. 2% to 2.5% of the sample goes to the ten largest clones.

Trimming costs V 1 base and J 3 bases, and their ends lie 15 bases apart. Looking up the germline V gene (reference sequence) yields CDR1 DFQATT and CDR2 SNEGSKA. From the cysteine through the phenylalanine, the CDR3 covers 15 amino acids. Only the CDR3 portion is preserved as DNA: 45 bases, with reading frame beginning at the first base. This clonotype has a handful of counts. The antigen it binds to is not known. No base quality values were provided; no much bigger clone lies one nucleotide off. For the unsorted PBMC libraries, 2 million PBMCs were stored in RNAlater at -80 degrees C until RNA extraction and were used to generate the libraries. Multiple sclerosis patients were enrolled in a US clinical protocol evaluating disease progression by magnetic resonance imaging. PBMCs were separated from peripheral blood using Ficoll-Hypaque density gradient centrifugation and then cryopreserved in liquid nitrogen.

The V and J genes are TRBV20-1 and TRBJ1-2, with no D gene named confidently. This receptor was obtained from a middle-aged woman with multiple sclerosis. Sample: PBMCs. This receptor has the CDR3 CSARAGAAGYYGYTF. The DNA sequence is TGCAGTGCTAGAGCGGGAGCGGCGGGCTACTATGGCTACACCTTC.